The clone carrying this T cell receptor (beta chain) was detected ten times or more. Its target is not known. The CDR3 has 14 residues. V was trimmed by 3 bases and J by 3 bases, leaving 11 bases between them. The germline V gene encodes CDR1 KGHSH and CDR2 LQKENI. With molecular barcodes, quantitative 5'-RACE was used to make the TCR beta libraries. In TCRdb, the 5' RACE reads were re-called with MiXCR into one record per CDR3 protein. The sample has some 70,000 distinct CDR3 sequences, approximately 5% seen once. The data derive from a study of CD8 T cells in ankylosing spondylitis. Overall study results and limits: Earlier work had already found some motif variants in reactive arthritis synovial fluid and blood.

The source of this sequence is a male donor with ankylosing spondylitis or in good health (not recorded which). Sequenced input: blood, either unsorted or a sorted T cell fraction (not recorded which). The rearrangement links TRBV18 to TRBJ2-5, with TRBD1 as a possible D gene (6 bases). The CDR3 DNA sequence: TGTGCCAGCTCACCGCCCAACAGGGAAGAGACCCAGTACTTC. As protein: CASSPPNREETQYF.